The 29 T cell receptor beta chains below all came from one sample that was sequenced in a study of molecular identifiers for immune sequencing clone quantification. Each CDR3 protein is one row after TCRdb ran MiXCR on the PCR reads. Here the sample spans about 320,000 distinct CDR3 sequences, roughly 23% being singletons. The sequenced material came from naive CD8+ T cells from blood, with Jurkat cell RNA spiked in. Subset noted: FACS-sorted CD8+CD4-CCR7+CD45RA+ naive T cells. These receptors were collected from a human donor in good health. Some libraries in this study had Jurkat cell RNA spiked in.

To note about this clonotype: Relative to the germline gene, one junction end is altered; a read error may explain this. CDR3 sequence reads: CASRSWGDSNQPQHF. CDR3 nucleotides: TGTGCCAGTAGGTCCTGGGGAGATAGCAATCAGCCCCAACATTTT. The chain combines TRBV19 with TRBJ1-5; unclear D gene. The CDR3 runs 15 residues. CDR1 and CDR2 (germline): LNHDA, SQIVND (reference sequence).

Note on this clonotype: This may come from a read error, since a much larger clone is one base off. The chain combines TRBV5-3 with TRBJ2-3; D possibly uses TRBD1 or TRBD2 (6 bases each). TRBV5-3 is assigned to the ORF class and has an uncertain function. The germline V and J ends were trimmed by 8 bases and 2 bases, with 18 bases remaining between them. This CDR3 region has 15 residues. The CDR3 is CASGLFRGVTDTQYF. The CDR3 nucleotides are TGTGCCAGCGGCTTGTTTAGGGGGGTCACAGATACGCAGTATTTT.

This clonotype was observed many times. The chain's CDR3 is CASSQGRTSGRYF. Written as DNA, the CDR3 is TGTGCCAGCAGCCAAGGAAGGACTAGCGGGAGGTATTTT. This chain links TRBV14 with TRBJ2-3; 13 bases match TRBD2. The CDR3 runs 13 residues. CDR1 is SGHDN and CDR2 is FVKESK in the germline V gene. V trimming: 1 base; J trimming: 14 bases; junction bases outside the gene matches: 3.

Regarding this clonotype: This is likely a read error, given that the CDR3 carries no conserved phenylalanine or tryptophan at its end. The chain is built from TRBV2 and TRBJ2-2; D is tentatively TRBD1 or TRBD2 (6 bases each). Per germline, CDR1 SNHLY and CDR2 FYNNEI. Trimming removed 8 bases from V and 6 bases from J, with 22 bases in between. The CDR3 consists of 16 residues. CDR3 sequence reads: CASYPLGGESAGELFL. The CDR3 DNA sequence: TGTGCCAGCTACCCGTTGGGGGGCGAGTCTGCCGGGGAGCTGTTTCTT.

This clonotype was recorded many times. This CDR3 is CASSSRTSGRTDTQYF. The CDR3 region has the DNA TGTGCCAGCAGTTCGCGGACTAGCGGGAGGACAGATACGCAGTATTTT. The rearrangement links TRBV27 to TRBJ2-3; 14 bases map to TRBD2. In germline, CDR1 is MNHEY, CDR2 SMNVEV (reference sequence). Trimming removed 4 bases from V and 3 bases from J; junction bases left unmatched: 3. The CDR3 loop spans 16 amino acids.

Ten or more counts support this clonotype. This chain's CDR3 is CATGSRLQETQYF. The CDR3 DNA follows: TGTGCCACCGGTTCTCGCCTACAAGAGACCCAGTACTTC. The rearrangement links TRBV15 to TRBJ2-5, with D unclear. V lost 8 bases to trimming and J lost 2 bases, with 12 bases between them. This CDR3 has 13 residues. Per the germline V gene, CDR1 is LNHNV and CDR2 is YYDKDF (reference sequence).

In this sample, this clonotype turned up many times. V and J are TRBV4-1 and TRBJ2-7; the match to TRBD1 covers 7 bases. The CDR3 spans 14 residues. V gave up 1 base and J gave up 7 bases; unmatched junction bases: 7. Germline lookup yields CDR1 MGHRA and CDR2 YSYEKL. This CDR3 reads CASSQGQGPEEQYF. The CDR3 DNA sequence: TGCGCCAGCAGCCAAGGACAGGGACCGGAGGAGCAGTACTTC.

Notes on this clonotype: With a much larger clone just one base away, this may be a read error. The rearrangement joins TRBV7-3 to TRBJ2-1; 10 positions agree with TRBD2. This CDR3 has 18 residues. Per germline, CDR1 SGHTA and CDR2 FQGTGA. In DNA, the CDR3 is TGTGCCTGCAGCTTAATGGCTAGCGGGAGTGCAACCTACAATGAGCAGTTCTTC. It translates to CACSLMASGSATYNEQFF.

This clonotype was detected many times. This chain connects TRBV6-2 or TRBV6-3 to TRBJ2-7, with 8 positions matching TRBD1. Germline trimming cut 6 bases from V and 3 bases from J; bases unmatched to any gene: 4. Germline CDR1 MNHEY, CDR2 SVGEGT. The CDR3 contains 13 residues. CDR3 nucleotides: TGTGCCAGCAGAGGACAGGGAGACTACGAGCAGTACTTC. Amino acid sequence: CASRGQGDYEQYF.

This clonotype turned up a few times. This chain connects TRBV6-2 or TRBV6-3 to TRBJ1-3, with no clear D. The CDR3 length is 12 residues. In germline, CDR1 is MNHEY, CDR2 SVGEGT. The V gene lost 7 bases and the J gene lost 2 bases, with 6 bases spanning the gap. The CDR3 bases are TGTGCCAGCACCGAGGCTGGAAACACCATATATTTT. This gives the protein CASTEAGNTIYF.

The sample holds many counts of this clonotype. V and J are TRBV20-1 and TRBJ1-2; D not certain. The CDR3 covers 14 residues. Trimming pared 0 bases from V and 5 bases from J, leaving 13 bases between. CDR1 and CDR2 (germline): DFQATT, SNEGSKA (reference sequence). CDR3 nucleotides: TGCAGTGCTAGAGATCATTCCATAGGGTATGGCTACACCTTC. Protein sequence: CSARDHSIGYGYTF.

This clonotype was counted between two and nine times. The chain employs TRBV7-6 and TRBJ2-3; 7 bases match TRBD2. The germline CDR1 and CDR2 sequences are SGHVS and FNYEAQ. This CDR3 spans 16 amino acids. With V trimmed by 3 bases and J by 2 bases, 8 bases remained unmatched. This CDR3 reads CASSFSGGDPTDTQYF. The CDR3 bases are TGTGCCAGCAGCTTCTCTGGGGGGGATCCCACAGATACGCAGTATTTT. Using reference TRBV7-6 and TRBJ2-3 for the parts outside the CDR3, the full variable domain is GAGVSQSPRYKVTKRGQDVALRCDPISGHVSLYWYRQALGQGPEFLTYFNYEAQQDKSGLPNDRFSAERPEGSISTLTIQRTEQRDSAMYRCASSFSGGDPTDTQYFGPGTRLTVL.

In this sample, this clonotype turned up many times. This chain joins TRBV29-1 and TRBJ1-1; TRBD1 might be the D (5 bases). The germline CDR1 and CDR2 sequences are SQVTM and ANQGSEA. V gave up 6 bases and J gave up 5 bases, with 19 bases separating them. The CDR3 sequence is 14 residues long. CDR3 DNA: TGCAGCGTCCCCCTGTCAGGGCGGTTGACTGAAGCTTTCTTT. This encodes CSVPLSGRLTEAFF.

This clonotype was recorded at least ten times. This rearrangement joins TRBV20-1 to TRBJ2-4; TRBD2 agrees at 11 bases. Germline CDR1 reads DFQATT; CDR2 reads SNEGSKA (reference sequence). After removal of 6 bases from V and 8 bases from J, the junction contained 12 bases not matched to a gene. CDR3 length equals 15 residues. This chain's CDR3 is CSAENTSGGGYIQYF. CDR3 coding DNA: TGCAGTGCAGAAAATACTAGCGGGGGTGGTTACATTCAGTACTTC.

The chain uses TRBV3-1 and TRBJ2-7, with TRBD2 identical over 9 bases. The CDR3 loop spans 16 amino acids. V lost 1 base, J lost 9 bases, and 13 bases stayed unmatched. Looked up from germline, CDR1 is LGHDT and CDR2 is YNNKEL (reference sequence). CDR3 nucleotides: TGTGCCAGCAGCCAAGTCGCTTCTGCGGGAGGGCCTGTGCAGTACTTC. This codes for CASSQVASAGGPVQYF.

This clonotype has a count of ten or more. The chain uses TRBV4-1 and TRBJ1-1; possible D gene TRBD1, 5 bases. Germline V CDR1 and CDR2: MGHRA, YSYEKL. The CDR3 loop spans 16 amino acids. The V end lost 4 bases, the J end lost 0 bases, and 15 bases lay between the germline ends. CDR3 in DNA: TGCGCCAGCAGCCTTGGGGCCGGCATTATGAACACTGAAGCTTTCTTT. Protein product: CASSLGAGIMNTEAFF.

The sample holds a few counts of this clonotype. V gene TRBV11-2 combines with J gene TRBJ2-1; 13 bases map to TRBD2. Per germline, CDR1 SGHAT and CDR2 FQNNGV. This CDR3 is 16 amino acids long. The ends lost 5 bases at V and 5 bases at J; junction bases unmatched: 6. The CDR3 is CASSHTGLAGDNEQFF. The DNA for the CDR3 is TGTGCCAGCAGCCATACCGGACTAGCGGGGGACAATGAGCAGTTCTTC.

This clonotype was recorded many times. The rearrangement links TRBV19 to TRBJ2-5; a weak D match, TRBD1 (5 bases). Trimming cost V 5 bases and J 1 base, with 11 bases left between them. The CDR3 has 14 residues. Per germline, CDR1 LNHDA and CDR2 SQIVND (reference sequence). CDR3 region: CASSLTAFQETQYF. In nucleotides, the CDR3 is TGTGCCAGTAGTTTGACAGCCTTCCAAGAGACCCAGTACTTC.

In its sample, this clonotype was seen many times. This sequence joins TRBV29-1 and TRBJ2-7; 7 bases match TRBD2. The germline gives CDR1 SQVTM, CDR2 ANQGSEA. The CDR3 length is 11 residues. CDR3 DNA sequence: TGCACCGCAAGGGAGGGGTACGAGCAGTACTTC. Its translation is CTAREGYEQYF.

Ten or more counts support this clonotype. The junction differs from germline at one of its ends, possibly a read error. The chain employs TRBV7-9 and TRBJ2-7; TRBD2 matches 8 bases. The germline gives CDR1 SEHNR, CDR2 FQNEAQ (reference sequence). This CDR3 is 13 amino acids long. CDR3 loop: CASSPSGGYEQYF. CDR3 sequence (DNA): TGCGCCAGCAGCCCCAGCGGGGGTTACGAGCAGTACTTC. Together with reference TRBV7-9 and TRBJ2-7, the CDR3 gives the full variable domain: DTGVSQNPRHKITKRGQNVTFRCDPISEHNRLYWYRQTLGQGPEFLTYFQNEAQLEKSRLLSDRFSAERPKGSFSTLEIQRTEQGDSAMYLCASSPSGGYEQYFGPGTRLTVT.

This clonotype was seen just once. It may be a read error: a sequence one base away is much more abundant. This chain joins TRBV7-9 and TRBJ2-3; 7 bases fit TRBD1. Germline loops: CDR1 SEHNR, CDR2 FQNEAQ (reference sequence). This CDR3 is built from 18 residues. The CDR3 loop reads CASSPTGAPAPSTDTQCF. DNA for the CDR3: TGTGCCAGCAGCCCTACAGGGGCGCCCGCACCTAGCACAGATACGCAGTGTTTT.

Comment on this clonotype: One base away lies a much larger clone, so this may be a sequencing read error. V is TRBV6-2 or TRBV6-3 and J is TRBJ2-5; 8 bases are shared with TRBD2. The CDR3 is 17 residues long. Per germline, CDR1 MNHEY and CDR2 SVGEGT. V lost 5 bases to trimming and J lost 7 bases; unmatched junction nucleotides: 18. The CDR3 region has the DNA TGTGCCAGCAGTCTCCTCGGGACTAGATTTCTGCGAGGGACCCAGTACTTC. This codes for CASSLLGTRFLRGTQYF.

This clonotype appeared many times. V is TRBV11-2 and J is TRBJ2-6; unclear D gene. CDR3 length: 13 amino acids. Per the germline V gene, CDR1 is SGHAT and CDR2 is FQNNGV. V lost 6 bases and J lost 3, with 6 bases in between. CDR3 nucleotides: TGTGCCAGCAGGGTTTTTGGGGCCAACGTCCTGACTTTC. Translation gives CASRVFGANVLTF.

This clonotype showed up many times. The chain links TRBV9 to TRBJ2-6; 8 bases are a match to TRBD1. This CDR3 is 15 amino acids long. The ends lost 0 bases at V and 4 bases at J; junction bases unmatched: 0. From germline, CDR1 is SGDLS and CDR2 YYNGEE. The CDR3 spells CASSVDRGGANVLTF. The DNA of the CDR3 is TGTGCCAGCAGCGTAGACAGGGGGGGGGCCAACGTCCTGACTTTC.

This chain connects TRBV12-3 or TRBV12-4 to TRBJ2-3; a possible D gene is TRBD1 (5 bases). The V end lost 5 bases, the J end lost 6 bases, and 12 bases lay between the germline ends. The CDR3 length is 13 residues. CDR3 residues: CASSPDMGDTQYF. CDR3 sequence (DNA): TGTGCCAGCAGTCCGGACATGGGGGATACGCAGTATTTT.

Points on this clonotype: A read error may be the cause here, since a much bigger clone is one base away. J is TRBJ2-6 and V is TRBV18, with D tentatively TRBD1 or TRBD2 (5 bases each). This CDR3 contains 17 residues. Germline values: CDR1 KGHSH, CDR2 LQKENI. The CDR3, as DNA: TGTGCCAGCTCACCCGATCGCGGGTTAGGTGGGGCCGACGTCCTGACTTTC. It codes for CASSPDRGLGGADVLTF.

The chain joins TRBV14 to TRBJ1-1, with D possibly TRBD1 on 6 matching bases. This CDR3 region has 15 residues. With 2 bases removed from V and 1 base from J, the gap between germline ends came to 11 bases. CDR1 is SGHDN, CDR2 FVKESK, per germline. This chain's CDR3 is CASSQFSGANTEAFF. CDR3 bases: TGTGCCAGCAGCCAATTTTCGGGGGCGAACACTGAAGCTTTCTTT.

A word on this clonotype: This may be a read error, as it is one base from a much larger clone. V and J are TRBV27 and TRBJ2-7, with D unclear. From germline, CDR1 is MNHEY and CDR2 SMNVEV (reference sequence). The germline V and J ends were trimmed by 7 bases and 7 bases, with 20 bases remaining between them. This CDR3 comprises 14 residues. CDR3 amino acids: CASNLIPGPREQYF. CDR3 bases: TGTGCCAGCAATTTGATACCGGGCCCCCGAGAGCAGTACTTC.

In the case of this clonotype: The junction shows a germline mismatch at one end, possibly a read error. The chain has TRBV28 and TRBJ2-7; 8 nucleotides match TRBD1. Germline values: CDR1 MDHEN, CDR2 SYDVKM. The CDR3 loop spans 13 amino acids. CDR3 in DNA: TGTGCCGGCAGTACGACAGGGGAATGGGAGCAGTACTTC. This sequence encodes CAGSTTGEWEQYF.